Below, 21 T cell receptor beta chains from the same sample are listed, as sequenced in a study of CD8 T cells in ankylosing spondylitis. The study's findings and limits: A motif of 7 to 9 highly homologous TCR beta variants was seen as apparently characteristic of ankylosing spondylitis blood.

Via MiXCR, TCRdb re-called the 5' RACE reads, giving one row per CDR3 protein. The table has a few hundred thousand distinct CDR3 sequences, roughly 12% seen once. Their cognate antigens are unknown. Sequencing used blood, either unsorted or a sorted T cell fraction (not recorded which). The receptors stem from a male donor with ankylosing spondylitis.

The chain links TRBV10-3 to TRBJ2-7; D is perhaps TRBD2 (6 bases). The ends were cut back, 4 bases at V and 5 bases at J, with 9 bases in the middle. The germline V gene encodes CDR1 ENHRY and CDR2 SYGVKD. This CDR3 comprises 12 residues. CDR3 DNA sequence: TGTGCCATCAGTGGGGGCGGGGACGAGCAGTACGTC. Translation gives CAISGGGDEQYV.

The table lists this clonotype with a few counts. The chain carries TRBV6-1 and TRBJ1-1; D remains ambiguous. The CDR3 consists of 13 residues. V lost 3 bases to trimming and J lost 4 bases, with 9 bases between them. Germline-derived CDR1 and CDR2 are MNHNS and SASEGT. This chain's CDR3 is CASSEVLRTEAFF. The CDR3 region has the DNA TGTGCCAGCAGTGAGGTGCTTCGCACTGAAGCTTTCTTT.

This clonotype was counted at least ten times. This sequence joins TRBV12-5 and TRBJ2-5; the D is unclear. The CDR3 loop spans 11 amino acids. Between the trimmed V and J ends, which lost 1 base and 3 bases, there was a span of 0 bases. Germline CDR1 reads LGHNT; CDR2 reads FRNRAP. CDR3 protein: CASGLEETQYF. The CDR3 DNA is TGTGCTAGTGGTTTGGAAGAGACCCAGTACTTC.

This chain's CDR3 is CSALAPSTDTQYF. The CDR3 DNA reads TGCAGTGCATTAGCGCCTAGCACAGATACGCAGTATTTT. The chain links TRBV20-1 to TRBJ2-3; TRBD2 might be the D (5 bases). From germline, CDR1 is DFQATT and CDR2 SNEGSKA (reference sequence). CDR3 length equals 13 residues. Trimming left V 6 bases short and J 0 bases short, with 10 bases between.

The chain uses TRBV6-2 or TRBV6-3 and TRBJ2-1; a weak D match, TRBD2 (7 bases). V was shortened by 7 bases and J by 9 bases, with 16 bases between the two germline ends. This CDR3 comprises 13 residues. From germline, CDR1 is MNHEY and CDR2 SVGEGT. This CDR3 is CASKNEGGGEQFF. The CDR3 DNA reads TGTGCCAGCAAAAATGAGGGAGGGGGTGAGCAGTTCTTC.

In DNA form, the CDR3 reads TGCAGTGCTACCACAGGGGCCCTGAACACTGAAGCTTTCTTT. Protein product: CSATTGALNTEAFF. The chain links TRBV20-1 to TRBJ1-1, with TRBD1 matching over 7 bases. The CDR3 loop spans 14 amino acids. V lost 4 bases to trimming and J lost 0 bases; unmatched junction nucleotides: 5. CDR1 and CDR2 from the germline V gene are DFQATT and SNEGSKA (reference sequence).

The chain recombines TRBV20-1 with TRBJ2-5; the D is unclear. CDR1 and CDR2 from the germline V gene are DFQATT and SNEGSKA (reference sequence). The germline V and J ends were trimmed by 0 bases and 1 base, with 9 bases remaining between them. This CDR3 has 14 residues. The CDR3 reads CSARDRASQETQYF. The CDR3 bases are TGCAGTGCTAGAGATCGGGCCTCCCAAGAGACCCAGTACTTC.

This chain's CDR3 is CASTMGLAGGYEQYF. The CDR3 DNA is TGTGCCAGCACGATGGGACTAGCGGGAGGCTACGAGCAGTACTTC. This chain links TRBV6-1 with TRBJ2-7, with 15 bases matching TRBD2. The V and J ends lost 7 bases and 3 bases, in that order; junction bases with no gene match: 4. The CDR3 consists of 15 residues. CDR1 is MNHNS, CDR2 SASEGT, per germline.

The rearrangement uses TRBV10-3 and TRBJ1-3, with D perhaps TRBD1 (5 bases). Germline lookup yields CDR1 ENHRY and CDR2 SYGVKD. V lost 11 bases to trimming and J lost 2 bases, with 16 bases between them. This CDR3 spans 14 amino acids. The CDR3 protein is CASSAGGPGNTIYF. The CDR3, as DNA: TGTGCCTCCTCCGCGGGGGGTCCTGGAAACACCATATATTTT.

There are a few counts of this clonotype. The gene calls are TRBV6-1 and TRBJ1-1; D is possibly TRBD1 (5 bases). The germline CDR1 and CDR2 sequences are MNHNS and SASEGT. Trimming shortened V by 0 bases and J by 3 bases, and 14 bases separated the two germline ends. The CDR3 has 16 residues. In nucleotides, the CDR3 is TGTGCCAGCAGTGAAGCGCTTTCTTGGGGGTACACTGAAGCTTTCTTT. Its protein product is CASSEALSWGYTEAFF.

This clonotype was observed a handful of times. This chain uses TRBV5-1 with TRBJ2-5; 7 bases fit TRBD1. From germline, CDR1 is SGHRS and CDR2 YFSETQ. The J segment lost 2 bases and the V segment lost 3 bases, leaving 10 bases of the junction unmatched. CDR3 length: 16 residues. CDR3 amino acids: CASSSGKAGGQETQYF. The DNA for the CDR3 is TGCGCCAGCAGCTCAGGAAAAGCAGGGGGTCAAGAGACCCAGTACTTC.

V usage is TRBV4-2 and J usage is TRBJ2-7, with D uncertain. The CDR3 has 14 residues. Trimming removed 1 base from V and 2 bases from J, with 9 bases in between. Per the germline V gene, CDR1 is LGHNA and CDR2 is YNFKEQ. The CDR3 spells CASSQVGRTYEQYF. As DNA, the CDR3 is TGTGCCAGCAGCCAAGTCGGACGAACCTACGAGCAGTACTTC.

There are a few counts of this clonotype. The rearrangement uses TRBV7-8 and TRBJ1-5; D remains unclear. This CDR3 has 13 residues. The germline V gene has CDR1 SGHVS and CDR2 FQNEAQ. Trimming removed 2 bases at V and 6 bases at J, with 8 bases between. CDR3 DNA: TGTGCCAGCAGCTTACGGGAGCCTCAGCCCCAGCATTTT. It yields the protein CASSLREPQPQHF.

This clonotype was detected a few times. The rearrangement links TRBV12-3 or TRBV12-4 to TRBJ1-5; possible D gene TRBD1, 6 bases. The CDR3 consists of 13 residues. V was trimmed by 3 bases and J by 9 bases, leaving 12 bases between them. The CDR3 loop is CASSFGGQGPQHF. In DNA, the CDR3 is TGTGCCAGCAGTTTTGGGGGGCAGGGGCCCCAGCATTTT.

The rearrangement uses TRBV3-1 and TRBJ2-3, with D perhaps matching TRBD2 (6 bases). Trimming pared 0 bases from V and 2 bases from J, leaving 12 bases between. The CDR3 spans 16 residues. Looked up from germline, CDR1 is LGHDT and CDR2 is YNNKEL (reference sequence). The CDR3 reads CASSQELVAATDTQYF. The CDR3 DNA sequence: TGTGCCAGCAGCCAAGAGTTGGTAGCGGCCACAGATACGCAGTATTTT.

The rearrangement uses TRBV24-1 and TRBJ2-2; weak D call: TRBD1 (6 bases). Germline CDR1 is KGHDR and CDR2 is SFDVKD. V shed 0 bases and J shed 5 bases, with 9 bases lying between them. CDR3 length equals 15 residues. The CDR3 DNA follows: TGTGCCACCAGTGATTTGGGGACAAGAACCGGGGAGCTGTTTTTT. Translating gives CATSDLGTRTGELFF.

The gene calls are TRBV5-1 and TRBJ2-3; D tentatively reads TRBD1 or TRBD2 (5 bases each). The V gene's germline CDR1 is SGHRS and CDR2 YFSETQ. V lost 1 base to trimming and J lost 11 bases, with 8 bases between them. This CDR3 region has 11 residues. The CDR3 is CASSLSGGQYF. In DNA, the CDR3 is TGCGCCAGCAGCTTGTCTGGGGGGCAGTATTTT.

This chain joins TRBV7-2 and TRBJ2-6; maybe TRBD1 (7 bases). Trimming left V 2 bases short and J 2 bases short, with 13 bases between. Germline V CDR1 and CDR2: SGHTA, FQGNSA. The CDR3 has 17 residues. CDR3 nucleotide sequence: TGTGCCAGCAGCTTACAGGGGGGACTTGCTGGGGCCAACGTCCTGACTTTC. Encoded protein: CASSLQGGLAGANVLTF.

The chain joins TRBV5-6 to TRBJ2-7; D is unclear. Germline V gene data show CDR1 as SGHDT and CDR2 as YYEEEE. Trimming removed 0 bases at V and 2 bases at J, with 12 bases between. The CDR3 length is 15 residues. The DNA of the CDR3 is TGTGCCAGCAGCTTGGAAGGGTTAGCAACCTACGAGCAGTACGTC. The encoded protein is CASSLEGLATYEQYV.

V and J are TRBV27 and TRBJ1-1; possible D gene TRBD1, 6 bases. Germline loops: CDR1 MNHEY, CDR2 SMNVEV (reference sequence). The CDR3 extends over 15 amino acids. The germline V and J ends were trimmed by 5 bases and 1 base, with 14 bases remaining between them. In DNA, the CDR3 is TGTGCCAGCAGTCTCCTTCGCAGGGGGAACACTGAAGCTTTCTTT. This sequence encodes CASSLLRRGNTEAFF.

Many counts were recorded for this clonotype. The J gene is TRBJ2-5, the V gene TRBV5-1; 9 nucleotides align to TRBD1. The junction had 10 bases not matched to a gene; V was cut back by 2 bases and J by 5 bases. CDR3 length: 16 amino acids. Germline V gene sequence: CDR1 SGHRS, CDR2 YFSETQ. For the CDR3, the DNA is TGCGCCAGCAGCTTTAATCGACAGGGGGGTTTCGAGACCCAGTACTTC. The encoded protein is CASSFNRQGGFETQYF.